The 28 T cell receptor beta chains below come from one sample, sequenced in a study of CD4 and CD8 cells across lung adenocarcinoma regions. TCRdb re-called the PCR reads with MiXCR, one entry per CDR3 protein. Among 4,500 to 5,500 distinct CDR3 sequences listed, roughly 45% were seen once. The specimen was CD4+ T cells from the margin of a lung tumor. These receptors all come from a female donor with lung adenocarcinoma. The CD4 and CD8 labels of this study may be unreliable.

V gene TRBV27 combines with J gene TRBJ2-5; 12 nucleotides match TRBD1. From germline, CDR1 is MNHEY and CDR2 SMNVEV (reference sequence). V dropped 2 bases and J dropped 11; count of bases not matched to a gene: 9. The CDR3 contains 15 residues. CDR3 in DNA: TGTGCCAGCAGTTTAGCCGGGACAGGGGGCGCGTTTCAGTACTTC. Residues: CASSLAGTGGAFQYF.

Concerning this clonotype itself: One end of the junction fails to match germline, which may point to a read error. This chain joins TRBV10-3 and TRBJ2-5; 8 positions match TRBD2. CDR1 and CDR2 (germline): ENHRY, SYGVKD. The CDR3 contains 15 residues. The CDR3 protein is CAGEGRGGGQDTQYF. The CDR3 DNA follows: TGTGCCGGGGAGGGACGGGGGGGAGGCCAAGATACGCAGTACTTT.

This clonotype has just one count. This sequence joins TRBV27 and TRBJ2-5; weak D call: TRBD2 (6 bases). The assigned J gene may be wrong: the sequence end matches TRBJ2-7 better. This CDR3 has 14 residues. CDR1 is MNHEY and CDR2 is SMNVEV in the germline V gene (reference sequence). CDR3 protein: CASSLGTRRYEQYF. Here the CDR3 DNA reads TGTGCCAGCAGTTTAGGGACTCGCCGCTACGAGCAGTACTTC.

The genes are TRBV6-2 or TRBV6-3 and TRBJ1-5, with a tentative D call TRBD1 (6 bases). The CDR3 extends over 15 amino acids. Germline V CDR1 and CDR2: MNHEY, SVGEGT. Trimming removed 1 base at V and 3 bases at J, with 10 bases between. The CDR3 here is CASSYYGQSNQPQHF. CDR3 sequence (DNA): TGTGCCAGCAGTTACTATGGACAGTCCAATCAGCCCCAGCATTTT.

On this clonotype itself: One junction end disagrees with the germline gene, perhaps due to a read error. The CDR3 loop is CACSGRPSGRDQDTQYF. The CDR3 bases are TGTGCCTGCAGTGGGCGGCCCAGCGGCCGTGACCAAGATACGCAGTACTTC. This chain links TRBV6-1 with TRBJ2-1; TRBD2 is a possible D gene (5 bases). The DNA end is a closer match to TRBJ2-7, so the J assignment may be wrong. CDR1 MNHNS and CDR2 SASEGT come from the germline V gene. The length of the CDR3 is 17 residues.

There are a few counts of this clonotype. The V gene is TRBV6-1, the J gene TRBJ1-5; unclear D gene. The V and J ends lost 3 bases and 7 bases respectively, with 13 bases between them. The CDR3 runs 14 residues. CDR1 MNHNS and CDR2 SASEGT come from the germline V gene. The CDR3 reads CASSERSKVQPQHF. The CDR3 DNA reads TGTGCCAGCAGTGAGCGCAGTAAGGTCCAGCCCCAGCATTTT.

This sequence joins TRBV10-2 and TRBJ2-3; D is ambiguous. The germline V gene encodes CDR1 WSHSY and CDR2 SAAADI. V was cut by 2 bases and J by 4 bases, with 7 bases left in between. This CDR3 contains 13 residues. CDR3 protein: CASSETEADTQYF. The CDR3 DNA follows: TGCGCCAGCAGTGAGACCGAAGCAGATACGCAGTATTTT.

This clonotype is labeled medium-sized. This chain connects TRBV27 to TRBJ2-1; tentatively, D is TRBD2 (6 bases). Trimming took off 5 bases at V and 5 bases at J, with 19 bases between the two ends. Per the germline V gene, CDR1 is MNHEY and CDR2 is SMNVEV (reference sequence). CDR3 length: 16 residues. CDR3 sequence reads: CASSGHLATKNNEQFF. Written as DNA, the CDR3 is TGTGCCAGCAGTGGACACCTAGCGACCAAAAACAATGAGCAGTTCTTC.

This clonotype was observed a few times. As DNA, the CDR3 is TGTGCCAGCAGTCACGACAGCGGGAGGGACTCCTACGAGCAGTACTTC. The encoded protein is CASSHDSGRDSYEQYF. The chain uses TRBV28 and TRBJ2-7; 10 bases are shared with TRBD2. Germline loops: CDR1 MDHEN, CDR2 SYDVKM. V lost 5 bases, J lost 0 bases, and 7 bases stayed unmatched. The CDR3 is made up of 16 amino acids.

This clonotype was seen a single time. The chain combines TRBV4-1 with TRBJ2-4; 15 nucleotides match TRBD2. Matching the DNA end better, TRBJ2-7 makes the J call doubtful. The CDR3 sequence is 19 residues long. Germline values: CDR1 MGHRA, CDR2 YSYEKL. The DNA for the CDR3 is TGCGCCAGCAGCCATCCGGGACTAGCGGGAGGCCCGATCTCCTACGAGCAGTACTTC. Translating it yields CASSHPGLAGGPISYEQYF.

The CDR3 protein is CASTLLAGTTDTQYF. As DNA, the CDR3 is TGTGCCAGCACATTGCTAGCGGGGACCACAGATACGCAGTATTTT. The chain employs TRBV27 and TRBJ2-3; 9 bases match TRBD2. The CDR3 is 15 residues long. V dropped 7 bases and J dropped 2; count of bases not matched to a gene: 7. Germline V gene data show CDR1 as MNHEY and CDR2 as SMNVEV (reference sequence).

This clonotype is labeled large (0.1 to 1%). This sequence joins TRBV7-2 and TRBJ2-3, with a possible D match to TRBD1 (5 bases). The length of the CDR3 is 16 residues. CDR1 SGHTA and CDR2 FQGNSA come from the germline V gene. Between the trimmed V and J ends, which lost 0 bases and 3 bases, there was a span of 13 bases. The CDR3 nucleotides read TGTGCCAGCAGCTTAGCAGGTTTAGGGGTGACAGATACGCAGTATTTT. The encoded protein is CASSLAGLGVTDTQYF.

Points on this clonotype: One junction end disagrees with the germline gene, perhaps due to a read error. The chain recombines TRBV7-2 with TRBJ2-1; TRBD2 matches at 9 bases. CDR1 is SGHTA and CDR2 is FQGNSA in the germline V gene. The CDR3 spans 15 residues. CDR3 in amino acids: CASSYIAGVGSAQFF. CDR3 coding DNA: TGTGCCAGCAGCTATATAGCGGGAGTGGGTTCTGCGCAGTTCTTT.

In this sample, this clonotype turned up a few times. The chain has TRBV10-1 and TRBJ1-4; D gene uncertain. CDR3 length: 13 amino acids. Germline lookup yields CDR1 WNHNN and CDR2 SYGVQD (reference sequence). Between the trimmed V and J ends, which lost 2 bases and 8 bases, there was a span of 9 bases. The CDR3: CASSESLGEKLFF. Here the CDR3 DNA reads TGCGCCAGCAGTGAGAGCTTAGGGGAAAAACTGTTTTTT.

This clonotype was detected many times. The chain links TRBV6-1 to TRBJ1-1; D perhaps matches TRBD1 (6 bases). Per germline, CDR1 MNHNS and CDR2 SASEGT. The CDR3 totals 13 residues. The V end lost 6 bases, the J end lost 5 bases, and 13 bases lay between the germline ends. The CDR3 reads CASSLQGRTEAFF. CDR3 nucleotide sequence: TGTGCCAGCAGCCTACAGGGACGGACTGAAGCTTTCTTT.

This chain uses TRBV9 with TRBJ2-1, with 8 nucleotides matching TRBD1. There are 14 residues in the CDR3. V lost 0 bases and J lost 4; bases outside the gene matches: 0. CDR1 is SGDLS, CDR2 YYNGEE, per germline. The DNA of the CDR3 is TGTGCCAGCAGCGTAGGGGACAGGTACAATGAGCAGTTCTTC. This gives the protein CASSVGDRYNEQFF.

V usage is TRBV6-1 and J usage is TRBJ2-2; 8 bases are shared with TRBD2. Germline loops: CDR1 MNHNS, CDR2 SASEGT. The CDR3 is 12 amino acids. V dropped 7 bases and J dropped 8; count of bases not matched to a gene: 3. This CDR3 reads CASKRGGGELFF. The CDR3 DNA reads as TGTGCCAGCAAACGGGGGGGAGGGGAGCTGTTTTTT.

This chain connects TRBV6-5 to TRBJ2-3; D is unresolved. Judging by the DNA end, TRBJ2-7 fits better; the J call may be wrong. Looked up from germline, CDR1 is MNHEY and CDR2 is SVGAGI. The CDR3 totals 15 residues. CDR3 amino acids: CASSYSMGPTDMQYF. The CDR3 DNA is TGTGCCAGCAGTTACTCTATGGGTCCCACAGATATGCAGTACTTC.

The gene calls are TRBV11-3 and TRBJ2-1; tentative D call: TRBD2 (5 bases). The J call may be faulty, since TRBJ2-7 better matches the DNA end. Germline-derived CDR1 and CDR2 are SGHNT and YENEEA. The CDR3 is 14 amino acids. The CDR3 DNA is TGTGCCAGTACGGTAGCGTCCTCCTACAATGAGCAGTACTTC. Translated, it gives CASTVASSYNEQYF.

This chain connects TRBV27 to TRBJ2-6; maybe TRBD1 (5 bases). The CDR3 sequence is 15 residues long. Trimming took off 4 bases at V and 0 bases at J, with 7 bases between the two ends. CDR1 is MNHEY, CDR2 SMNVEV, per germline (reference sequence). This CDR3 reads CASSSRGSGANVLTF. The CDR3 DNA reads as TGTGCCAGCAGTTCAAGGGGCTCTGGGGCCAACGTCCTGACTTTC.

The chain uses TRBV6-1 and TRBJ2-5; 7 bases match TRBD1. The better agreement between TRBJ2-1 and the DNA end casts doubt on the J call. The CDR3 is 14 amino acids. Germline V gene data show CDR1 as MNHNS and CDR2 as SASEGT. The CDR3 loop is CASRRQGTYNEQFF. CDR3 coding DNA: TGTGCCAGCAGGAGACAGGGTACCTACAATGAGCAGTTCTTC.

CDR3: CASRPGQQSYEQFF. CDR3 DNA sequence: TGTGCCAGCAGGCCGGGACAGCAGTCATACGAGCAGTTCTTC. This chain uses TRBV6-1 with TRBJ2-3; TRBD1 aligns across 7 bases. The J call may be mistaken, given a closer DNA end match to TRBJ2-1. Germline assignment: CDR1 MNHNS and CDR2 SASEGT. This CDR3 spans 14 amino acids.

By share, this clonotype ranks as medium-sized. V is TRBV27 and J is TRBJ2-3; D may be TRBD1 or TRBD2 (5 bases each). There are 16 residues in the CDR3. CDR1 and CDR2 from the germline V gene are MNHEY and SMNVEV (reference sequence). V lost 5 bases, J lost 0 bases, and 15 bases lay in between. This CDR3 reads CASSKGVRTSTDTQYF. Written as DNA, the CDR3 is TGTGCCAGCAGTAAAGGGGTTAGGACTAGCACAGATACGCAGTATTTT.

This clonotype is classed as medium-sized. The rearrangement links TRBV27 to TRBJ1-2, with D possibly being TRBD1 (6 bases). With 6 bases removed from V and 6 bases from J, the gap between germline ends came to 20 bases. The CDR3 is made up of 15 amino acids. The V gene's germline CDR1 is MNHEY and CDR2 SMNVEV (reference sequence). The CDR3 bases are TGTGCCAGCAGCCCGAACAGGGATTCCTATCATGGCTACACCTTC. Protein product: CASSPNRDSYHGYTF.

By share, this clonotype counts as medium-sized. The chain has TRBV6-5 and TRBJ2-5; TRBD2 matches at 12 bases. V lost 6 bases, J lost 5 bases, and 10 bases stayed unmatched. From germline, CDR1 is MNHEY and CDR2 SVGAGI. There are 16 residues in the CDR3. The CDR3 protein is CASSWALAGGGETQYF. The CDR3 nucleotides read TGTGCCAGCAGCTGGGCTCTAGCGGGAGGGGGGGAGACCCAGTACTTC.

This chain connects TRBV20-1 to TRBJ2-4, with 8 bases lining up with TRBD2. CDR3 size: 18 residues. Trimming took 1 base from V and 0 from J; bases not matched to a gene: 11. CDR1 DFQATT and CDR2 SNEGSKA come from the germline V gene (reference sequence). CDR3 amino acids: CSARAGLENALAKNIQYF. As DNA, the CDR3 is TGCAGTGCTAGAGCGGGACTAGAGAACGCTCTAGCCAAAAACATTCAGTACTTC.

In this sample, this clonotype turned up a few times. V gene TRBV4-2 combines with J gene TRBJ2-1, with a tentative D call TRBD2 (6 bases). CDR3 length: 15 residues. Germline CDR1 reads LGHNA; CDR2 reads YNFKEQ. Trimming took 3 bases from V and 3 from J, leaving 12 bases between them. CDR3 nucleotide sequence: TGTGCCAGCAGCCACGACTTGGGGGGCTACAATGAGCAGTTCTTC. Protein: CASSHDLGGYNEQFF.

Remarks on this clonotype: Possible read error: a much larger clone is one base away. Without the conserved terminal phenylalanine or tryptophan, this CDR3 likely stems from a read error. The chain joins TRBV28 to TRBJ2-5; 7 bases agree with TRBD2. CDR1 and CDR2 (germline): MDHEN, SYDVKM. The CDR3 has 15 amino acids. V was pared by 7 bases and J by 2 bases, with 10 bases of the junction left unmatched. CDR3 protein: CASTRFSGGQETQYL. The CDR3 bases are TGTGCCAGCACACGTTTCTCCGGGGGGCAAGAGACCCAGTACCTC.